The 24 T cell receptor beta chains presented below share a single source sample, sequenced in a study of cytomegalovirus exposure and HLA in healthy donors. The primer mix had 60 Vbeta and 13 Jbeta primers. Profiled with immunoSEQ multiplex PCR; TCRdb holds only in-frame clones, not every one. The table lists roughly 150,000 clones, approximately 63% of them singletons. The sequenced sample consisted of PBMCs. Receptors originate from a woman aged 55 to 70 in good health and CMV-seropositive.

The DNA of the CDR3 is TGTGCCAGCAGCTTAGGACTAGCGGGAGAGACCCAGTACTTC. Translated: CASSLGLAGETQYF. The chain recombines TRBV7-2 with TRBJ2-5; 10 bases fit TRBD2. In germline, CDR1 is SGHTA, CDR2 FQGNSA. V lost 1 base, J lost 4 bases, and 0 bases stayed unmatched. The CDR3 contains 14 residues.

This rearrangement joins TRBV9 to TRBJ2-7; 11 nucleotides line up with TRBD1. Trimming cost V 4 bases and J 3 bases; bases outside gene matches: 9. The germline CDR1 and CDR2 sequences are SGDLS and YYNGEE. The CDR3 consists of 16 residues. The CDR3 DNA is TGTGCCAGCAGCCCCTTTGGACAGGGGGCCCTCTACGAGCAGTACTTC. It encodes CASSPFGQGALYEQYF.

This chain uses TRBV30 with TRBJ2-5; TRBD2 aligns across 11 bases. With 0 bases clipped from V and 3 bases from J, the junction kept 3 bases outside the gene matches. Germline assignment: CDR1 GTSNPN and CDR2 SVGIG (reference sequence). CDR3 length equals 15 residues. The CDR3 DNA sequence: TGTGCCTGGAGTGTACTAGCGGGAGAAGAAGAGACCCAGTACTTC. It encodes CAWSVLAGEEETQYF.

The J gene is TRBJ2-1, the V gene TRBV18, with D perhaps TRBD1 (6 bases). Trimming took off 3 bases at V and 4 bases at J, with 7 bases between the two ends. This CDR3 is 13 amino acids long. CDR1 KGHSH and CDR2 LQKENI come from the germline V gene. Here the CDR3 reads CASSPGQYNEQFF. The DNA for the CDR3 is TGTGCCAGCTCACCCGGACAGTACAATGAGCAGTTCTTC.

V is TRBV5-1 and J is TRBJ2-1; the D gene is possibly TRBD2 (6 bases). V lost 3 bases and J lost 0, with 13 bases in between. Germline V lookup: CDR1 SGHRS, CDR2 YFSETQ. The CDR3 consists of 16 residues. The CDR3 DNA sequence: TGCGCCAGCAGCTACCTAAGCGGGCTCTCCTACAATGAGCAGTTCTTC. It codes for CASSYLSGLSYNEQFF. The variable domain in full, completed from reference TRBV5-1 and TRBJ2-1, reads KAGVTQTPRYLIKTRGQQVTLSCSPISGHRSVSWYQQTPGQGLQFLFEYFSETQRNKGNFPGRFSGRQFSNSRSEMNVSTLELGDSALYLCASSYLSGLSYNEQFFGPGTRLTVL.

The chain couples TRBV2 to TRBJ1-2, with 9 bases matching TRBD1. The germline gives CDR1 SNHLY, CDR2 FYNNEI. The junction had 8 bases not matched to a gene; V was cut back by 4 bases and J by 8 bases. The CDR3 extends over 14 amino acids. As DNA, the CDR3 is TGTGCCAGCAGTGGAGCTGGACAGGGGCGCGGCTACACCTTC. Its translation: CASSGAGQGRGYTF.

The chain employs TRBV11-3 and TRBJ2-5, with D maybe TRBD2 (6 bases). Trimming removed 5 bases at V and 3 bases at J, with 10 bases between. The CDR3 length is 13 residues. From germline, CDR1 is SGHNT and CDR2 YENEEA. The CDR3 reads CASSPGLEETQYF. CDR3 DNA sequence: TGTGCCAGCAGCCCGGGACTGGAAGAGACCCAGTACTTC.

V usage is TRBV2 and J usage is TRBJ1-2; weak D call: TRBD1 (5 bases). CDR3 length: 14 residues. Germline CDR1 SNHLY, CDR2 FYNNEI. V lost 6 bases, J lost 0 bases, and 11 bases lay in between. CDR3 amino acids: CASSKQETNYGYTF. The CDR3 DNA sequence: TGTGCCAGCAGCAAACAGGAAACTAACTATGGCTACACCTTC. Variable domain in full (rest from reference TRBV2 and TRBJ1-2): EPEVTQTPSHQVTQMGQEVILRCVPISNHLYFYWYRQILGQKVEFLVSFYNNEISEKSEIFDDQFSVERPDGSNFTLKIRSTKLEDSAMYFCASSKQETNYGYTFGSGTRLTVV.

This clone turned up a few times. This sequence joins TRBV6-5 and TRBJ2-7; weak D call: TRBD1 (6 bases). The CDR3 has 13 residues. V lost 6 bases, J lost 2 bases, and 11 bases lay in between. Germline CDR1 MNHEY, CDR2 SVGAGI. The CDR3 bases are TGTGCCAGCAGCGTGACAGGCCCCTACGAGCAGTACTTC. The encoded protein is CASSVTGPYEQYF.

The J gene is TRBJ2-5, the V gene TRBV6-1, with D maybe TRBD2 (6 bases). This CDR3 contains 14 residues. Between the trimmed V and J ends, which lost 6 bases and 7 bases, there was a span of 18 bases. Germline V gives CDR1 MNHNS, CDR2 SASEGT. The CDR3 DNA follows: TGTGCCAGCAGATCCACGGCGGAGGGCTCGACCCAGTACTTC. This sequence encodes CASRSTAEGSTQYF.

This clone was detected only a few times. This chain joins TRBV2 and TRBJ2-3, with 9 positions matching TRBD2. Germline assignment: CDR1 SNHLY and CDR2 FYNNEI. J lost 0 bases, V lost 6 bases, and 4 bases had no gene match. This CDR3 spans 15 amino acids. The CDR3, as DNA: TGTGCCAGCAGGCCTAGCGGGACAAGCACAGATACGCAGTATTTT. Protein sequence: CASRPSGTSTDTQYF.

The chain couples TRBV11-3 to TRBJ1-5; D is unclear. The V end was cut by 4 bases, the J end by 5 bases, with 6 bases between. Germline CDR1 reads SGHNT; CDR2 reads YENEEA. The CDR3 consists of 12 residues. CDR3 coding DNA: TGTGCCAGCAGCTGTCGGGATCAGCCCCAGCATTTT. As protein: CASSCRDQPQHF.

The V gene is TRBV7-2, the J gene TRBJ1-1; D remains unclear. V was shortened by 5 bases and J by 1 base, with 11 bases between the two germline ends. This CDR3 region has 14 residues. Germline CDR1 reads SGHTA; CDR2 reads FQGNSA. The CDR3 bases are TGTGCCAGCAGCCCTAGGTCGGGGAACACTGAAGCTTTCTTT. Translation: CASSPRSGNTEAFF.

This clone was counted only a few times. The chain couples TRBV10-3 to TRBJ1-1, with 7 positions matching TRBD1. Trimming cost V 5 bases and J 1 base; bases outside gene matches: 4. The CDR3 is made up of 14 amino acids. Germline CDR1 reads ENHRY; CDR2 reads SYGVKD. CDR3 DNA: TGTGCCATCAGTAGGGACAGCCGGAACACTGAAGCTTTCTTT. Its translation is CAISRDSRNTEAFF.

This rearrangement joins TRBV28 to TRBJ1-1, with D unresolved. This CDR3 spans 12 amino acids. V lost 5 bases and J 5 bases, leaving 9 bases between the germline ends. CDR1 MDHEN and CDR2 SYDVKM come from the germline V gene. CDR3 region: CASSPRWTEAFF. CDR3 sequence (DNA): TGTGCCAGCAGTCCGCGGTGGACTGAAGCTTTCTTT.

V gene TRBV27 combines with J gene TRBJ2-2; 7 bases agree with TRBD1. CDR1 is MNHEY, CDR2 SMNVEV, per germline (reference sequence). Trimming took 10 bases from V and 5 from J; bases not matched to a gene: 7. The CDR3 totals 13 residues. This CDR3 is CAIRTGGTGELFF. CDR3 sequence (DNA): TGTGCCATCCGGACAGGAGGAACCGGGGAGCTGTTTTTT.

The chain employs TRBV19 and TRBJ1-2; D uncertain. The CDR3 is made up of 15 amino acids. Germline lookup yields CDR1 LNHDA and CDR2 SQIVND (reference sequence). Trimming removed 5 bases at V and 3 bases at J, with 16 bases between. CDR3 nucleotide sequence: TGTGCCAGTAGTGGCCGGAGGCGGGGAGACTATGGCTACACCTTC. It specifies CASSGRRRGDYGYTF.

The chain is built from TRBV6-1 and TRBJ2-4; 7 bases map to TRBD2. V lost 6 bases to trimming and J lost 0 bases; unmatched junction nucleotides: 5. The germline gives CDR1 MNHNS, CDR2 SASEGT. The CDR3 loop spans 15 amino acids. CDR3 DNA sequence: TGTGCCAGCAGGCAAGCGGGGATAGCCAAAAACATTCAGTACTTC. It translates to CASRQAGIAKNIQYF.

In its sample, this clone was seen a few times. The rearrangement links TRBV6-1 to TRBJ2-7; D not certain. This CDR3 comprises 13 residues. Trimming cost V 6 bases and J 6 bases, with 15 bases left between them. CDR1 and CDR2 (germline): MNHNS, SASEGT. CDR3 sequence (DNA): TGTGCCAGCAGAACTGAAGTTAACGGCGAGCAGTACTTC. Translated, it gives CASRTEVNGEQYF.

This rearrangement joins TRBV6-1 to TRBJ1-5; 8 bases fit TRBD1. The V gene end was trimmed by 3 bases and the J gene end by 2 bases; junction bases not matched to a gene: 6. The CDR3 consists of 16 residues. Germline assignment: CDR1 MNHNS and CDR2 SASEGT. CDR3 region: CASSDRGPRGNQPQHF. As DNA, the CDR3 is TGTGCCAGCAGTGACAGGGGGCCTAGGGGCAATCAGCCCCAGCATTTT.

This rearrangement joins TRBV28 to TRBJ2-1; D may be TRBD2 (5 bases). Per germline, CDR1 MDHEN and CDR2 SYDVKM. V lost 7 bases to trimming and J lost 7 bases, with 20 bases between them. This CDR3 comprises 15 residues. CDR3 in DNA: TGTGCCAGCACCGACGACTACCCTCTCGAAAATGAGCAGTTCTTC. Its translation is CASTDDYPLENEQFF.

This clone was observed a few times. The rearrangement links TRBV28 to TRBJ2-1, with 7 bases lining up with TRBD1. The CDR3 runs to 12 residues. Germline V lookup: CDR1 MDHEN, CDR2 SYDVKM. J gave up 9 bases and V 5 bases, and 4 bases lay outside the gene matches. The CDR3 loop is CASSRTGLEQFF. The CDR3 DNA reads TGTGCCAGCAGTCGGACAGGTCTTGAGCAGTTCTTC.

This clone was counted a single time. The rearrangement links TRBV11-2 to TRBJ1-1; D is perhaps TRBD1 (6 bases). Germline assignment: CDR1 SGHAT and CDR2 FQNNGV. The CDR3 has 14 residues. V was pared by 5 bases and J by 8 bases, with 18 bases between. CDR3 nucleotides: TGTGCCAGCAGCCCCCGGATCCCGGACAGAGAAGCTTTCTTT. Translation gives CASSPRIPDREAFF.

This chain uses TRBV6-1 with TRBJ2-1; D might be TRBD2 (6 bases). V shed 1 base and J shed 4 bases, with 8 bases lying between them. This CDR3 spans 14 amino acids. Per germline, CDR1 MNHNS and CDR2 SASEGT. The CDR3 DNA sequence: TGTGCCAGCAGTGAAGGAAGCGGGTACAATGAGCAGTTCTTC. Its protein is CASSEGSGYNEQFF.